Listed below are T cell receptor beta chains from one sample, sequenced in a study of TIL therapy for anti-PD-1-resistant metastatic lung cancer. TCRdb's table, derived via immunoSEQ multiplex PCR, lists solely in-frame clones and lacks some. The sample records approximately 87,000 clones, around 71% being singletons. Sequencing used tumor tissue, obtained at baseline. The source is a person between 25 and 80 years old with non-small cell lung cancer. The CDR3 runs from the conserved cysteine through the conserved F or W. The order of the fields is CDR3 length, clone size, J gene, D gene, V gene, CDR3 DNA, CDR3 protein. The D gene is left open where the match is weak. Only part of the rows carry a size: once, few, many, or a class if the clone is expanded.

>17|.|TRBJ2-6|.|TRBV6-1
TGTGCCAGCAGTGAAGCCTCGTTTAACTCTGGGGCCAACGTCCTGACTTTC
CASSEASFNSGANVLTF
>13|few|TRBJ1-2|.|TRBV24-1
TGTGCCACCAGTGATTTGGGGGATGGTGGCTACACCTTC
CATSDLGDGGYTF
>13|.|TRBJ2-5|TRBD2|TRBV13
TGTGCCAGCAGCCCGCCGGGGGGTAAGACCCAGTACTTC
CASSPPGGKTQYF
>16|.|TRBJ2-3|TRBD2|TRBV14
TGTGCCAGCAGCCAAGGACTAGCGGTGAGCACAGATACGCAGTATTTT
CASSQGLAVSTDTQYF
>22|.|TRBJ1-5|.|TRBV21-1
TGTGCCAGCAGCAAAGTTCGGCAGGGGGGGTTCACAAAAGCAAGAAGCAATCAGCCCCAGCATTTT
CASSKVRQGGFTKARSNQPQHF
>22|.|TRBJ1-5|TRBD1|TRBV10-1
TGCGCCAGCAGTGTCCCACGGGACAGGGTGGAGGATCCCCCCCCGCGAAATCAGCCCCAGCATTTT
CASSVPRDRVEDPPPRNQPQHF
>17|.|TRBJ2-7|TRBD1|TRBV2
TGTGCCAGCAGTGTAAGGACAGGGGCCCTAGCCGGGGACGAGCAGTACTTC
CASSVRTGALAGDEQYF
>16|few|TRBJ1-1|.|TRBV29-1
TGCAGCGTTAAGGGGGTCAGGGGACCTTTGAACACTGAAGCTTTCTTT
CSVKGVRGPLNTEAFF
>12|once|TRBJ1-2|TRBD1|TRBV28
TGTGCCAGCACCGGACAGGTCTATGGCTACACCTTC
CASTGQVYGYTF
>14|.|TRBJ2-5|.|TRBV24-1
TGTGCCACCAGTCGCGGACAAGCTCAAGAGACCCAGTACTTC
CATSRGQAQETQYF
>15|.|TRBJ2-3|.|TRBV6-5
TGTGCCAGCATTGGAGGGGTTAGAAGCACAGATACGCAGTATTTT
CASIGGVRSTDTQYF
>13|.|TRBJ2-5|.|TRBV12-3/TRBV12-4
TGTGCCAGCAGTTTAAAGCAGCAAGAGACCCAGTACTTC
CASSLKQQETQYF
>13|.|TRBJ1-5|.|TRBV6-2/TRBV6-3
TGTGCCAGCAGCCAAGGACATTACCAGCCCCAGCATTTT
CASSQGHYQPQHF
>16|few|TRBJ2-5|.|TRBV15
TGTGCCACCAGCAGAGATAGGGGGGGCGGACGGGAGACCCAGTACTTC
CATSRDRGGGRETQYF
>15|few|TRBJ2-2|TRBD1|TRBV7-2
TGTGCCAGCAGAACCGGGACAGGGATGGGCGGGGAGCTGTTTTTT
CASRTGTGMGGELFF
>20|.|TRBJ1-5|TRBD1|TRBV16
TGTGCCAGCAGCCAATTTCGGGGCAGGGGGCCCCTTTATAGCAATCAGCCCCAGCATTTT
CASSQFRGRGPLYSNQPQHF
>17|few|TRBJ2-2|.|TRBV6-2/TRBV6-3
TGTGCCAGCAGTTACCTGACTACGACTCTAAACACCGGGGAGCTGTTTTTT
CASSYLTTTLNTGELFF
>15|.|TRBJ2-5|.|TRBV7-3
TGTGCCAGCAGCTTAAACAGTGGCGGGTGGGAGACCCAGTACTTC
CASSLNSGGWETQYF
>13|.|TRBJ1-4|.|TRBV30
TGTGCCTGGAGTAATGACTGGGGGGAAAAACTGTTTTTT
CAWSNDWGEKLFF
>16|.|TRBJ2-2|.|TRBV9
TGTGCCAGCAGCGTTATAGATCTGGCGAACACCGGGGAGCTGTTTTTT
CASSVIDLANTGELFF
>15|.|TRBJ2-5|.|TRBV7-6
TGTGCCAGCAGCTTTGGGGGCGCTAACCAAGAGACCCAGTACTTC
CASSFGGANQETQYF
>15|.|TRBJ2-3|TRBD2|TRBV7-9
TGTGCCAGCAGCTTACAAGCGGGAGCCACAGATACGCAGTATTTT
CASSLQAGATDTQYF
>15|once|TRBJ2-7|.|TRBV4-1
TGCGCCAGCAGCCTCGAGGAGGCAGGCTCCTACGAGCAGTACTTC
CASSLEEAGSYEQYF
>15|.|TRBJ2-7|TRBD2|TRBV28
TGTGCCAGCAGTTTAGGGCTAGCGGTGACTTACGAGCAGTACTTC
CASSLGLAVTYEQYF
>15|once|TRBJ1-1|.|TRBV9
TGTGCCAGCAGCGTAGACGGCAGGGCGGGCACTGAAGCTTTCTTT
CASSVDGRAGTEAFF
>15|.|TRBJ2-3|.|TRBV6-5
TGTGCCAGCAGAATACAGGGTCGTGCGGCAGATACGCAGTATTTT
CASRIQGRAADTQYF
>15|.|TRBJ1-2|TRBD1|TRBV6-5
TGTGCCAGCAGTAAAATTGGACAGGGAAACTATGGCTACACCTTC
CASSKIGQGNYGYTF
>14|once|TRBJ1-1|.|TRBV5-1
TGCGCCAGCAGCTACTCCACGGGGGGTGTTGAAGCTTTCTTT
CASSYSTGGVEAFF
>14|.|TRBJ2-3|.|TRBV29-1
TGCAGCGTTAAAACTGCCTCGATCCTCGATACGCAGTATTTT
CSVKTASILDTQYF
>11|.|TRBJ2-7|.|TRBV20-1
TGCAGTGCCGCCCAACGGGACGAGCAGTACTTC
CSAAQRDEQYF
>12|.|TRBJ2-5|.|TRBV28
TGTGCCGTTTGGCAATACCAAGAGACCCAGTACTTC
CAVWQYQETQYF
>15|.|TRBJ2-1|TRBD2|TRBV11-1
TGTGCCAGCAGCTCTAGCGGGAGGGCGGGTAATGAGCAGTTCTTC
CASSSSGRAGNEQFF
>15|.|TRBJ1-3|.|TRBV4-2
TGTGCCAGCAGCTCTAACCCGAGCTCTGGAAACACCATATATTTT
CASSSNPSSGNTIYF
>15|many|TRBJ1-3|TRBD1|TRBV7-9
TGTGCCAGCAGCTTCGGACAGGGAGGTGGAAACACCATATATTTT
CASSFGQGGGNTIYF
>17|.|TRBJ2-2|TRBD1|TRBV28
TGTGCCAGCAGTCCACCAGTCCCGGGACAGGGGTCCGGGGAGCTGTTTTTT
CASSPPVPGQGSGELFF
>18|.|TRBJ2-7|TRBD2|TRBV4-2
TGTGCTAGCAGCCAGGCCTATGGGACTAGCGGACGTCCCTACGAGCAGTACTTC
CASSQAYGTSGRPYEQYF
>15|.|TRBJ1-4|.|TRBV30
TGTGCCTGGACCCCGGTGGGCAGCGAGGGGGTAAAACTGTTTTTT
CAWTPVGSEGVKLFF
>15|.|TRBJ2-2|.|TRBV5-6
TGTGCCAGCAGCCTCCTCGGGGTCAACACCGGGGAGCTGTTTTTT
CASSLLGVNTGELFF
>15|.|TRBJ2-5|TRBD2|TRBV4-1
TGCGCCAGCAGCCAACTAGCGGGAGGAGATGAGACCCAGTACTTC
CASSQLAGGDETQYF
>10|.|TRBJ2-1|TRBD1|TRBV29-1
TGCAGTGCAGGGGGCGTTGAGCAGTTCTTC
CSAGGVEQFF
>16|.|TRBJ2-5|TRBD1|TRBV7-2
TGTGCCAGCAGCTTAGGGTGGGGGACAGGGGTAGAGACCCAGTACTTC
CASSLGWGTGVETQYF